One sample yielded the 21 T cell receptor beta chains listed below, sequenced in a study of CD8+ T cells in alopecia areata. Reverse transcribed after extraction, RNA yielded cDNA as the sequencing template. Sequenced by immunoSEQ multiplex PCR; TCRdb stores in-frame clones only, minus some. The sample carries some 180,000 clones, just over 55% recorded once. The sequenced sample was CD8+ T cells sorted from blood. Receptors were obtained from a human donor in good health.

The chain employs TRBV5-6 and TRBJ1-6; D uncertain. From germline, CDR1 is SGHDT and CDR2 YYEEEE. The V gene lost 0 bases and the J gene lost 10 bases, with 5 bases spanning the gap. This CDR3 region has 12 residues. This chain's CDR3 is CASSLAFSPLHF. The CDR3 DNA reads TGTGCCAGCAGCTTGGCCTTCTCACCCCTCCACTTT.

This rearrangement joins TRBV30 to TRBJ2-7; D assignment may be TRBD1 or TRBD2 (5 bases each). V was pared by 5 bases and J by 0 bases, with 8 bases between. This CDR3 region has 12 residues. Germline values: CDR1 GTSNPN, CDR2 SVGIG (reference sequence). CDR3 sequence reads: CAWGTHSYEQYF. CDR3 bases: TGTGCCTGGGGGACCCACTCCTACGAGCAGTACTTC. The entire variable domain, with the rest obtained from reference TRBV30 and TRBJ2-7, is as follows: SQTIHQWPATLVQPVGSPLSLECTVEGTSNPNLYWYRQAAGRGLQLLFYSVGIGQISSEVPQNLSASRPQDRQFILSSKKLLLSDSGFYLCAWGTHSYEQYFGPGTRLTVT.

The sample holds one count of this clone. CDR3 protein: CASSVGTALGDEQFF. The CDR3 nucleotides are TGTGCCAGCAGCGTTGGCACAGCCTTAGGGGATGAGCAGTTCTTC. The chain links TRBV9 to TRBJ2-1; possibly TRBD1 for D (5 bases). CDR1 and CDR2 (germline): SGDLS, YYNGEE. CDR3 length: 15 amino acids. V lost 2 bases to trimming and J lost 8 bases, with 17 bases between them. Full variable domain (outside the CDR3, taken from reference TRBV9 and TRBJ2-1): DSGVTQTPKHLITATGQRVTLRCSPRSGDLSVYWYQQSLDQGLQFLIQYYNGEERAKGNILERFSAQQFPDLHSELNLSSLELGDSALYFCASSVGTALGDEQFFGPGTRLTVL.

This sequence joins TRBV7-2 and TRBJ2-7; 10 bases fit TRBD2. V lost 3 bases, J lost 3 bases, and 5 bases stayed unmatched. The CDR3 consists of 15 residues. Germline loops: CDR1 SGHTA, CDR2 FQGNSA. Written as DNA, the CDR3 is TGTGCCAGCAGCTTCGGAAGACTAGCGGGCTACGAGCAGTACTTC. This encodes CASSFGRLAGYEQYF. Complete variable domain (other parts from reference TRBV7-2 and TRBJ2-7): GAGVSQSPSNKVTEKGKDVELRCDPISGHTALYWYRQSLGQGLEFLIYFQGNSAPDKSGLPSDRFSAERTGGSVSTLTIQRTQQEDSAVYLCASSFGRLAGYEQYFGPGTRLTVT.

In DNA, the CDR3 is TGTGCCAGCAGTTACTCCTCTAGCACAGATACGCAGTATTTT. Amino acids: CASSYSSSTDTQYF. This chain joins TRBV6-5 and TRBJ2-3; D uncertain. The ends were cut back, 0 bases at V and 0 bases at J, with 4 bases in the middle. The length of the CDR3 is 14 residues. Germline CDR1 reads MNHEY; CDR2 reads SVGAGI.

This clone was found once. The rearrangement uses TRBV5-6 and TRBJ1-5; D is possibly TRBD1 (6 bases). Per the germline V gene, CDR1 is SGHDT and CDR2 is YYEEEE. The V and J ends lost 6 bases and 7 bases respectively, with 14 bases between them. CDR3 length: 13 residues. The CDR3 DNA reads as TGTGCCAGCAACCCTTGGGGGGCACAGCCCCAGCATTTT. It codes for CASNPWGAQPQHF.

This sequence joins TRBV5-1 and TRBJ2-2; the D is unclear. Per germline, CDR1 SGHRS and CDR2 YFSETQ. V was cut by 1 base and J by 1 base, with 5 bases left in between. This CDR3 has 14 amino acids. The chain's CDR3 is CASSLRQNTGELFF. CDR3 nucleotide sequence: TGCGCCAGCAGCTTGAGGCAGAACACCGGGGAGCTGTTTTTT. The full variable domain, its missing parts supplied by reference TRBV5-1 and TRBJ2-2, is KAGVTQTPRYLIKTRGQQVTLSCSPISGHRSVSWYQQTPGQGLQFLFEYFSETQRNKGNFPGRFSGRQFSNSRSEMNVSTLELGDSALYLCASSLRQNTGELFFGEGSRLTVL.

The CDR3 nucleotides are TGTGCCAGCAGCTTCGAGGCAGGGGGCGGTGTGCCGTACTTC. Translating gives CASSFEAGGGVPYF. This chain joins TRBV5-4 and TRBJ2-7; 8 nucleotides match TRBD1. Germline assignment: CDR1 SGHNT and CDR2 YYREEE (reference sequence). This CDR3 comprises 14 residues. V was clipped by 2 bases and J by 12 bases; unmatched bases: 13.

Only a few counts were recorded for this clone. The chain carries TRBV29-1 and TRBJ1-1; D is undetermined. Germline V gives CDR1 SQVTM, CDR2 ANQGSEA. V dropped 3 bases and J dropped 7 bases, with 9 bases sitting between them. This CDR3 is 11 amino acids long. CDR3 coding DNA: TGCAGCGTTGATGGAGGTAGTGAAGCTTTCTTT. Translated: CSVDGGSEAFF.

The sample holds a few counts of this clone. CDR3 sequence reads: CASSPHTGSYEQYF. CDR3 nucleotides: TGTGCCAGCAGTCCTCACACAGGGTCCTACGAGCAGTACTTC. The V and J genes are TRBV6-5 and TRBJ2-7; perhaps TRBD1 as D (6 bases). Per the germline V gene, CDR1 is MNHEY and CDR2 is SVGAGI. V lost 5 bases, J lost 1 base, and 12 bases lay in between. CDR3 length equals 14 residues.

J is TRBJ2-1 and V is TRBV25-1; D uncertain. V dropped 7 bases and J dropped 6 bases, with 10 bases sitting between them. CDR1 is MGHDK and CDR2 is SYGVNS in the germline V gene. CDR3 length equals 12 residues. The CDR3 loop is CASTLGPNEQFF. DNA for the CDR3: TGTGCCAGCACCCTAGGACCCAATGAGCAGTTCTTC. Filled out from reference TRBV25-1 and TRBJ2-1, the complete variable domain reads EADIYQTPRYLVIGTGKKITLECSQTMGHDKMYWYQQDPGMELHLIHYSYGVNSTEKGDLSSESTVSRIRTEHFPLTLESARPSHTSQYLCASTLGPNEQFFGPGTRLTVL.

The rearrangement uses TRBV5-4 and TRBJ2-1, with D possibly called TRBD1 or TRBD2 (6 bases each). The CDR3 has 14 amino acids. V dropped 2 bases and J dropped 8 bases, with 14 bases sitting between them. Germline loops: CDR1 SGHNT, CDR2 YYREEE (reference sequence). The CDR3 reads CASSLKGGWDEQFF. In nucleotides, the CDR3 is TGTGCCAGCAGCTTAAAGGGGGGCTGGGATGAGCAGTTCTTC.

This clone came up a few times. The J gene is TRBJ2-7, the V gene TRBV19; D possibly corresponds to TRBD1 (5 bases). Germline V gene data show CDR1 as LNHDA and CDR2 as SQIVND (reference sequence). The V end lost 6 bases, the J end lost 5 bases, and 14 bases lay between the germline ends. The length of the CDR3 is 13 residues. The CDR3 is CASRPLTGDEQYF. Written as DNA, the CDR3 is TGTGCCAGTAGGCCCCTCACAGGAGACGAGCAGTACTTC.

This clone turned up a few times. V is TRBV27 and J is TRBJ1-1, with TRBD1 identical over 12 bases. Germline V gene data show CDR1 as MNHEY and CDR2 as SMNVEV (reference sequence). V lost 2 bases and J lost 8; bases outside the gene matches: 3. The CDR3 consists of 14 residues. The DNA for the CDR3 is TGTGCCAGCAGTTTAGAGGGGACAGGGGGCGAAGCTTTCTTT. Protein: CASSLEGTGGEAFF.

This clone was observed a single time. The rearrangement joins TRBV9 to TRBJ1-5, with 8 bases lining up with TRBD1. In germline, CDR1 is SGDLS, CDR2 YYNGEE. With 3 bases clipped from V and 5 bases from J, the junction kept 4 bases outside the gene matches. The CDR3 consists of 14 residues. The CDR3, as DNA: TGTGCCAGCAGCGCTGGACAGGGCTATCAGCCCCAGCATTTT. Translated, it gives CASSAGQGYQPQHF.

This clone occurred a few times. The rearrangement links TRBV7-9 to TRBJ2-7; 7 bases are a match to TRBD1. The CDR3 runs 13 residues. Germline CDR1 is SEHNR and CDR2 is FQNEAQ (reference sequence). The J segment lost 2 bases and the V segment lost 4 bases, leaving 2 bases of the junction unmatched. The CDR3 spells CASSSGQTYEQYF. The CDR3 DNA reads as TGTGCCAGCAGCTCGGGACAGACCTACGAGCAGTACTTC.

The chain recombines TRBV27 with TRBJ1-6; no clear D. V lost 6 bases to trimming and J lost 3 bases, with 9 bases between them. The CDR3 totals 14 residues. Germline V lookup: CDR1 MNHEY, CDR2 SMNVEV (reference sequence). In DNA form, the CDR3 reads TGTGCCAGCAGACCGGGGAACTATAATTCACCCCTCCACTTT. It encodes CASRPGNYNSPLHF.

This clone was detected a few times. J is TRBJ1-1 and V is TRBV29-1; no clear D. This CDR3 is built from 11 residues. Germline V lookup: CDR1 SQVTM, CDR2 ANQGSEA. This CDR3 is CIVTVDTEAFF. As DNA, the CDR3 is TGCATCGTGACCGTGGACACTGAAGCTTTCTTT.

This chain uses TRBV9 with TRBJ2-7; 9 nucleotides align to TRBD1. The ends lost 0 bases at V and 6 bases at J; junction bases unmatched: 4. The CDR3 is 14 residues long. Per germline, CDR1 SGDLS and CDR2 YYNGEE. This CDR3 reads CASSVAGQGLEQYF. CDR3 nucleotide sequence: TGTGCCAGCAGCGTAGCGGGACAGGGTCTCGAGCAGTACTTC.

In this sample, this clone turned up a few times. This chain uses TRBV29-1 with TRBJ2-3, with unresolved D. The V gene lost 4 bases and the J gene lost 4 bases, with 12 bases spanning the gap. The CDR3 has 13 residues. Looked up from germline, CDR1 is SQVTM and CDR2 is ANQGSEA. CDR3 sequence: CSVGAPGADTQYF. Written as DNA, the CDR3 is TGCAGCGTTGGGGCCCCGGGCGCAGATACGCAGTATTTT.

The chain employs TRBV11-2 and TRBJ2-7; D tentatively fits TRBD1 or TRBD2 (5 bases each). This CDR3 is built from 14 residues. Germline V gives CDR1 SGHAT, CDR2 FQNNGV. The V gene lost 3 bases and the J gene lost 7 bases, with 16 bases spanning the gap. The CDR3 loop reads CASSFGAGIREQYF. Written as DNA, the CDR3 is TGTGCCAGCAGCTTCGGGGCAGGGATCCGGGAGCAGTACTTC. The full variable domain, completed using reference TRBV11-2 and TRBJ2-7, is EAGVAQSPRYKIIEKRQSVAFWCNPISGHATLYWYQQILGQGPKLLIQFQNNGVVDDSQLPKDRFSAERLKGVDSTLKIQPAKLEDSAVYLCASSFGAGIREQYFGPGTRLTVT.